Following are 24 T cell receptor beta chains from one sample sequenced in a study of T cells in Graves' hyperthyroidism and ophthalmopathy. Regions amplified from RNA transcripts were the TCR beta CDR3 regions. In the first-round RT-PCR of the TCR CDR3, the HTBI primer set was used. One entry per CDR3 protein results from TCRdb running MiXCR on the multiplex PCR reads. This table has about 300,000 distinct CDR3 sequences, around 20% appearing once. The sequencing input was blood. These receptors were taken from a man aged 50-59 years with Graves' ophthalmopathy.

V is TRBV27 and J is TRBJ2-7; 9 nucleotides agree with TRBD1. CDR3 size: 14 residues. Germline V gene sequence: CDR1 MNHEY, CDR2 SMNVEV (reference sequence). With V trimmed by 2 bases and J by 6 bases, 5 bases remained unmatched. The CDR3 loop reads CASSLTGTGTEQYF. CDR3 nucleotides: TGTGCCAGCAGTTTAACCGGGACAGGGACCGAGCAGTACTTC.

This clonotype was observed a handful of times. V and J are TRBV20-1 and TRBJ2-5; D uncertain. Germline CDR1 reads DFQATT; CDR2 reads SNEGSKA (reference sequence). Deletions cut 5 bases from V and 5 bases from J, with 21 bases between. The CDR3 loop spans 15 amino acids. CDR3: CSALPPRLGWETQYF. CDR3 coding DNA: TGCAGTGCTCTTCCCCCTCGGTTGGGGTGGGAGACCCAGTACTTC.

The chain uses TRBV14 and TRBJ2-2, with 10 nucleotides matching TRBD2. Looked up from germline, CDR1 is SGHDN and CDR2 is FVKESK. Unmatched junction bases numbered 4, after V lost 7 bases and J lost 2 bases. The CDR3 totals 15 residues. In nucleotides, the CDR3 is TGTGCCAGCACTGTAGCGGGAGGAAACACCGGGGAGCTGTTTTTT. Translating it yields CASTVAGGNTGELFF.

This clonotype was recorded many times. V and J are TRBV7-2 and TRBJ2-7; D is possibly TRBD2 (6 bases). The length of the CDR3 is 13 residues. Germline assignment: CDR1 SGHTA and CDR2 FQGNSA. V was pared by 5 bases and J by 6 bases, with 14 bases between. CDR3 bases: TGTGCCAGCAGCGATATACTAGCCAGCGAGCAGTACTTC. It codes for CASSDILASEQYF. The variable domain in full, completed from reference TRBV7-2 and TRBJ2-7, reads GAGVSQSPSNKVTEKGKDVELRCDPISGHTALYWYRQSLGQGLEFLIYFQGNSAPDKSGLPSDRFSAERTGGSVSTLTIQRTQQEDSAVYLCASSDILASEQYFGPGTRLTVT.

About this clonotype itself: This may be a read error, as it is one base from a much larger clone. The gene calls are TRBV2 and TRBJ2-7, with 10 positions matching TRBD2. Germline V gene sequence: CDR1 SNHLY, CDR2 FYNNEI. The CDR3 is 13 residues long. The J segment lost 7 bases and the V segment lost 7 bases, leaving 7 bases of the junction unmatched. For the CDR3, the DNA is TGTGCCAGCAACCTAGCGGGAGTGGATGAGCAGTACTTC. Its translation: CASNLAGVDEQYF.

The J gene is TRBJ2-1, the V gene TRBV9; D is undetermined. Germline CDR1 SGDLS, CDR2 YYNGEE. Trimming cost V 0 bases and J 5 bases, with 12 bases left between them. This CDR3 comprises 15 residues. The CDR3 reads CASSVDGRGNNEQFF. CDR3 DNA sequence: TGTGCCAGCAGCGTAGATGGCCGCGGAAACAATGAGCAGTTCTTC.

V is TRBV7-9 and J is TRBJ2-1; 8 bases are a match to TRBD2. The CDR3 runs to 14 residues. Germline CDR1 and CDR2: SEHNR and FQNEAQ (reference sequence). The trim removed 7 bases at V and 6 bases at J, leaving 8 bases unmatched. The CDR3 spells CASTTRGGGNEQFF. The CDR3 DNA is TGTGCCAGCACCACCCGGGGGGGGGGCAATGAGCAGTTCTTC.

This clonotype was observed at least ten times. Compared with germline, one end of the junction differs, possibly owing to a read error. The CDR3: CATSSSATNEKLFF. The CDR3 nucleotides read TGTGCCACCTCAAGCAGTGCAACTAATGAAAAACTGTTTTTT. This chain uses TRBV18 with TRBJ1-4; no reliable D call. CDR1 and CDR2 from the germline V gene are KGHSH and LQKENI. The CDR3 is made up of 14 amino acids.

At least ten counts were recorded for this clonotype. This chain joins TRBV7-3 and TRBJ2-1; D is undetermined. This CDR3 has 13 amino acids. V was pared by 1 base and J by 7 bases, with 8 bases between. Per the germline V gene, CDR1 is SGHTA and CDR2 is FQGTGA. The CDR3 reads CASSLMGLNEQFF. The CDR3 nucleotides read TGTGCCAGCAGCTTAATGGGATTGAATGAGCAGTTCTTC.

Only a few counts were recorded for this clonotype. The chain has TRBV20-1 and TRBJ1-1; the match to TRBD1 covers 7 bases. Trimming cost V 3 bases and J 0 bases; bases outside gene matches: 4. From germline, CDR1 is DFQATT and CDR2 SNEGSKA (reference sequence). This CDR3 is 14 amino acids long. This CDR3 is CSASQTGVNTEAFF. DNA for the CDR3: TGCAGTGCTAGTCAAACAGGGGTGAACACTGAAGCTTTCTTT.

The chain employs TRBV24-1 and TRBJ2-5; D is unresolved. Germline CDR1 is KGHDR and CDR2 is SFDVKD. Trimming took 1 base from V and 2 from J, leaving 13 bases between them. The CDR3 sequence is 16 residues long. The CDR3 here is CATSDFRRNGQETQYF. Here the CDR3 DNA reads TGTGCCACCAGTGATTTTCGGCGCAATGGACAAGAGACCCAGTACTTC.

This clonotype was detected ten times or more. V gene TRBV20-1 combines with J gene TRBJ2-7; D is possibly TRBD1 (6 bases). This CDR3 contains 13 residues. V was pared by 3 bases and J by 0 bases, with 9 bases between. The germline CDR1 and CDR2 sequences are DFQATT and SNEGSKA (reference sequence). The CDR3 bases are TGCAGTGCTAGTGACAGGAACTCCTACGAGCAGTACTTC. Translating gives CSASDRNSYEQYF.

The genes are TRBV30 and TRBJ1-6; D may be TRBD1 (6 bases). CDR1 is GTSNPN and CDR2 is SVGIG in the germline V gene (reference sequence). This CDR3 comprises 14 residues. Deletions cut 0 bases from V and 8 bases from J, with 11 bases between. CDR3 sequence (DNA): TGTGCCTGGAGTGTATACAGGGCGGATTCACCCCTCCACTTT. Protein: CAWSVYRADSPLHF.

This clonotype is a singleton in its sample. This chain uses TRBV5-1 with TRBJ2-2; 12 nucleotides agree with TRBD2. The CDR3 consists of 18 residues. The germline V gene has CDR1 SGHRS and CDR2 YFSETQ. Trimming removed 4 bases from V and 4 bases from J; junction bases left unmatched: 11. CDR3 sequence reads: CASSLLGLAGIGTGELFF. The CDR3 region has the DNA TGCGCCAGCAGCCTACTTGGACTAGCGGGAATCGGCACCGGGGAGCTGTTTTTT.

The V call is TRBV4-1, the J call TRBJ2-6, with 8 bases lining up with TRBD1. V was clipped by 0 bases and J by 2 bases; unmatched bases: 6. From germline, CDR1 is MGHRA and CDR2 YSYEKL. CDR3 length equals 18 residues. The CDR3 sequence: CASSQDLNRGTGANVLTF. CDR3 nucleotides: TGCGCCAGCAGCCAAGATCTAAACAGGGGGACTGGGGCCAACGTCCTGACTTTC.

At least ten counts were recorded for this clonotype. The chain joins TRBV7-8 to TRBJ2-7, with a possible D match to TRBD2 (5 bases). This CDR3 has 12 residues. Trimming cost V 2 bases and J 7 bases, with 9 bases left between them. Per the germline V gene, CDR1 is SGHVS and CDR2 is FQNEAQ. DNA of the CDR3: TGTGCCAGCAGCTTACTACCGGGGGAGCAGTACTTC. The encoded protein is CASSLLPGEQYF.

The rearrangement uses TRBV6-1 and TRBJ1-5; possibly TRBD1 for D (5 bases). V shed 6 bases and J shed 1 base, with 25 bases lying between them. The CDR3 runs to 19 residues. Germline V CDR1 and CDR2: MNHNS, SASEGT. CDR3 residues: CASSPGDPFSALSNQPQHF. In DNA, the CDR3 is TGTGCCAGCAGCCCGGGGGACCCCTTCTCAGCATTAAGCAATCAGCCCCAGCATTTT.

The gene calls are TRBV30 and TRBJ2-1; D possibly matches TRBD1 or TRBD2 (5 bases each). Looked up from germline, CDR1 is GTSNPN and CDR2 is SVGIG (reference sequence). The CDR3 contains 13 residues. V lost 3 bases to trimming and J lost 15 bases, with 21 bases between them. As DNA, the CDR3 is TGTGCCTGGAGCCGTGGGGGTGGGGACGGCAGGTTCTTC. Encoded protein: CAWSRGGGDGRFF. The full variable domain, rest sourced from reference TRBV30 and TRBJ2-1, is SQTIHQWPATLVQPVGSPLSLECTVEGTSNPNLYWYRQAAGRGLQLLFYSVGIGQISSEVPQNLSASRPQDRQFILSSKKLLLSDSGFYLCAWSRGGGDGRFFGPGTRLTVL.

Here the CDR3 DNA reads TGTGCCAGTTCCTCCACCCCACAGGAGTACACCGGGGAGCTGTTTTTT. Translated: CASSSTPQEYTGELFF. The rearrangement uses TRBV6-1 and TRBJ2-2; D is perhaps TRBD1 (5 bases). Germline values: CDR1 MNHNS, CDR2 SASEGT. V was trimmed by 9 bases and J by 3 bases, leaving 20 bases between them. The CDR3 loop spans 16 amino acids.

This clonotype was counted ten times or more. The chain employs TRBV7-3 and TRBJ2-1; the D gene could be TRBD1 or TRBD2 (5 bases each). CDR3 size: 12 residues. Germline V gene data show CDR1 as SGHTA and CDR2 as FQGTGA. Trimming cost V 2 bases and J 7 bases, with 6 bases left between them. This chain's CDR3 is CASSLWGNEQFF. The CDR3 nucleotides are TGTGCCAGCAGCTTATGGGGGAATGAGCAGTTCTTC.

This chain links TRBV29-1 with TRBJ2-1, with 8 bases identical to TRBD2. CDR1 and CDR2 (germline): SQVTM, ANQGSEA. This CDR3 is built from 12 residues. V dropped 3 bases and J dropped 5; count of bases not matched to a gene: 0. CDR3 sequence reads: CSVERGDNEQFF. The CDR3 bases are TGCAGCGTTGAGCGGGGGGACAATGAGCAGTTCTTC.

J is TRBJ2-3 and V is TRBV28, with 11 bases that match TRBD2. Trimming at V came to 3 bases and at J to 2 bases, leaving 10 bases not matched to a gene. The CDR3 is 18 amino acids. CDR1 and CDR2 from the germline V gene are MDHEN and SYDVKM. As DNA, the CDR3 is TGTGCCAGCAGTTTTTTTGTCCGGACTAGCGGGTACACAGATACGCAGTATTTT. The encoded protein is CASSFFVRTSGYTDTQYF.

The sample holds many counts of this clonotype. The chain employs TRBV30 and TRBJ2-1; weak D call: TRBD2 (6 bases). The CDR3 contains 13 residues. Trimming cost V 2 bases and J 6 bases, with 11 bases left between them. Germline CDR1 and CDR2: GTSNPN and SVGIG (reference sequence). The chain's CDR3 is CAWSSGRGNEQFF. In DNA form, the CDR3 reads TGTGCCTGGAGTTCCGGGAGAGGCAATGAGCAGTTCTTC.

This clonotype was found many times. The CDR3, as DNA: TGTGCCAGCAGCACGGACAGCTACGAGCAGTACTTC. It specifies CASSTDSYEQYF. The chain is built from TRBV11-2 and TRBJ2-7, with D possibly TRBD1 on 6 matching bases. The germline V and J ends were trimmed by 5 bases and 3 bases, with 8 bases remaining between them. Germline assignment: CDR1 SGHAT and CDR2 FQNNGV. The CDR3 has 12 amino acids.